This entry lists 15 T cell receptor beta chains sequenced from one sample in a study of blood T cell repertoires in COVID-19. The assay was immunoSEQ multiplex PCR, and TCRdb's table has in-frame clones only and misses some. The sample has roughly 86,000 clones; 85% are singletons. The sample was peripheral blood. The source is a man aged 45-65 years with acute or convalescent COVID-19.

This sequence joins TRBV7-9 and TRBJ2-7, with D possibly matching TRBD2 (6 bases). CDR1 is SEHNR and CDR2 is FQNEAQ in the germline V gene (reference sequence). V was pared by 4 bases and J by 0 bases, with 13 bases between. This CDR3 region has 15 residues. The CDR3 reads CASSYGAGSSYEQYF. The CDR3 DNA sequence: TGTGCCAGCAGCTATGGGGCGGGGAGCTCCTACGAGCAGTACTTC.

The V call is TRBV3-1 (or the pseudogene TRBV3-2), the J call TRBJ2-2, with TRBD2 matching 9 bases. This CDR3 spans 16 amino acids. V lost 2 bases, J lost 5 bases, and 6 bases stayed unmatched. From germline, CDR1 is LGHDT and CDR2 YNNKEL (reference sequence). The CDR3 loop is CASSQSPAGGTGELFF. DNA for the CDR3: TGTGCCAGCAGCCAATCCCCAGCGGGAGGTACCGGGGAGCTGTTTTTT.

The V and J genes are TRBV7-9 and TRBJ2-7; 7 nucleotides align to TRBD2. V dropped 3 bases and J dropped 3; count of bases not matched to a gene: 5. In germline, CDR1 is SEHNR, CDR2 FQNEAQ (reference sequence). The CDR3 has 14 residues. The CDR3 loop reads CASSFGRQGYEQYF. The DNA for the CDR3 is TGTGCCAGCAGCTTCGGGAGGCAGGGCTACGAGCAGTACTTC.

The V and J genes are TRBV5-1 and TRBJ1-2; D unclear. The CDR3 runs 14 residues. Between the trimmed V and J ends, which lost 1 base and 6 bases, there was a span of 13 bases. The germline V gene encodes CDR1 SGHRS and CDR2 YFSETQ. CDR3 in amino acids: CASSLRGPGDGYTF. The DNA for the CDR3 is TGCGCCAGCAGCTTGAGAGGCCCTGGCGATGGCTACACCTTC. The full variable domain, in which reference TRBV5-1 and TRBJ1-2 provide the parts outside the CDR3, is KAGVTQTPRYLIKTRGQQVTLSCSPISGHRSVSWYQQTPGQGLQFLFEYFSETQRNKGNFPGRFSGRQFSNSRSEMNVSTLELGDSALYLCASSLRGPGDGYTFGSGTRLTVV.

This chain uses TRBV5-1 with TRBJ2-2; 9 bases align to TRBD2. The V segment lost 2 bases and the J segment 7 bases; nucleotides outside the gene matches: 9. This CDR3 has 16 residues. Germline lookup yields CDR1 SGHRS and CDR2 YFSETQ. The CDR3 reads CASSLEREVSDGELFF. CDR3 in DNA: TGCGCCAGCAGCTTAGAGCGGGAGGTATCGGACGGGGAGCTGTTTTTT.

The gene calls are TRBV19 and TRBJ1-5; 8 nucleotides agree with TRBD1. The V gene end was trimmed by 6 bases and the J gene end by 2 bases; junction bases not matched to a gene: 6. The CDR3 has 15 amino acids. CDR1 and CDR2 (germline): LNHDA, SQIVND (reference sequence). CDR3 amino acids: CASRASGQGNQPQHF. DNA of the CDR3: TGTGCCAGTAGGGCTTCGGGACAGGGCAATCAGCCCCAGCATTTT.

Only a few counts were recorded for this clone. This chain joins TRBV2 and TRBJ1-1; 7 bases align to TRBD1. CDR3 length equals 14 residues. Germline lookup yields CDR1 SNHLY and CDR2 FYNNEI. V trimming: 6 bases; J trimming: 0 bases; junction bases outside the gene matches: 4. The chain's CDR3 is CASSIDRVNTEAFF. As DNA, the CDR3 is TGTGCCAGCAGCATAGACAGGGTGAACACTGAAGCTTTCTTT. The whole variable domain, remainder taken from reference TRBV2 and TRBJ1-1, is EPEVTQTPSHQVTQMGQEVILRCVPISNHLYFYWYRQILGQKVEFLVSFYNNEISEKSEIFDDQFSVERPDGSNFTLKIRSTKLEDSAMYFCASSIDRVNTEAFFGQGTRLTVV.

The chain combines TRBV25-1 with TRBJ2-5; the D gene is possibly TRBD2 (5 bases). Germline V gene lookup returns CDR1 MGHDK and CDR2 SYGVNS. V was trimmed by 5 bases and J by 3 bases, leaving 7 bases between them. The CDR3 runs to 12 residues. CDR3 amino acids: CASSYGKETQYF. The CDR3 DNA sequence: TGTGCCAGCAGTTACGGGAAAGAGACCCAGTACTTC.

This clone has just a few counts. V gene TRBV7-2 combines with J gene TRBJ2-3, with 7 bases aligning to TRBD1. Germline values: CDR1 SGHTA, CDR2 FQGNSA. V shed 6 bases, J shed 2 bases, and the junction held 5 bases outside the gene matches. The CDR3 is 14 amino acids. The CDR3 loop is CASRPGQNTDTQYF. The CDR3 region has the DNA TGTGCCAGCAGACCGGGACAGAACACAGATACGCAGTATTTT.

CDR3 DNA sequence: TGCAGCGTCCAACAGGGAAATCAGCCCCAGCATTTT. It specifies CSVQQGNQPQHF. This chain links TRBV29-1 with TRBJ1-5, with D possibly matching TRBD1 (6 bases). The length of the CDR3 is 12 residues. V lost 6 bases and J 4 bases, leaving 10 bases between the germline ends. The germline V gene encodes CDR1 SQVTM and CDR2 ANQGSEA.

The rearrangement joins TRBV21-1 to TRBJ1-2; the table's TRBD1 call for D was not verified on the DNA. TRBV21-1 has pseudogene status. This CDR3 contains 19 residues. The CDR3 sequence is CASSKEKDRGWGANYGYTF. CDR3 DNA sequence: TGTGCCAGCAGCAAAGAAAAGGACAGGGGGTGGGGAGCTAACTATGGCTACACCTTC.

This clone has a single count. J is TRBJ2-3 and V is TRBV5-1; 11 bases match TRBD2. J gave up 4 bases and V 3 bases, and 7 bases lay outside the gene matches. This CDR3 spans 16 amino acids. Per germline, CDR1 SGHRS and CDR2 YFSETQ. The CDR3 DNA reads TGCGCCAGCAGCTCTTTAGCGGGGGGGCTCGCAGATACGCAGTATTTT. Translating gives CASSSLAGGLADTQYF.

The V call is TRBV19, the J call TRBJ2-5, with a weak D call TRBD1 (6 bases). Trimming took 3 bases from V and 7 from J, leaving 9 bases between them. The germline gives CDR1 LNHDA, CDR2 SQIVND (reference sequence). The CDR3 is made up of 12 amino acids. The CDR3 DNA reads TGTGCCAGTAGTATTGGACAGATGACCCAGTACTTC. It codes for CASSIGQMTQYF.

This chain links TRBV3-1 (or the pseudogene TRBV3-2) with TRBJ2-1; 7 bases match TRBD2. The CDR3 has 16 residues. V shed 5 bases and J 1 base; nucleotides not matched to a gene: 8. Germline V lookup: CDR1 LGHDT, CDR2 YNNKEL (reference sequence). The CDR3 bases are TGTGCCAGCAGCAAAATAGCGGGCGTATCCTACAATGAGCAGTTCTTC. Protein product: CASSKIAGVSYNEQFF.

The chain employs TRBV6-6 and TRBJ2-7; D perhaps matches TRBD2 (6 bases). The CDR3 has 13 residues. Germline CDR1 and CDR2: MNHNY and SVGAGI (reference sequence). With 6 bases removed from V and 0 bases from J, the gap between germline ends came to 9 bases. The CDR3 DNA sequence: TGTGCCAGCAGGCGGGACGGCTCCTACGAGCAGTACTTC. Residues: CASRRDGSYEQYF.